The text below deals with one TCR beta chain. This sample was taken from a study of T cell repertoires in ileal Crohn's disease. Study in general: About half received postoperative treatment, approximately 12 with thiopurines and around 18 anti-TNF. At postoperative colonoscopy, neoterminal ileum biopsies were taken as M6.

The method was immunoSEQ multiplex PCR; TCRdb's version includes in-frame clones alone and lacks a portion of them. The sample records about 3,000 clones, around 86% being singletons. Time point reported: neoterminal ileum biopsy at postoperative endoscopy, about 6 months after surgery. The sequencing input was ileal tissue. The TCR originated in an adult with Crohn's disease.

As DNA, the CDR3 is TGTGCCACCAGCAGAGTAAGGACAGGGGAAAGTCCCCTCCACTTT. This encodes CATSRVRTGESPLHF. This chain uses TRBV15 with TRBJ1-6, with 9 positions matching TRBD1. From germline, CDR1 is LNHNV and CDR2 YYDKDF (reference sequence). This CDR3 comprises 15 residues. V lost 1 base, J lost 13 bases, and 8 bases stayed unmatched.